Below are 6 T cell receptor beta chains sequenced from a single sample in a study of T cells in Graves' hyperthyroidism and ophthalmopathy. TCR beta CDR3 region amplification was performed from RNA transcripts. The HTBI set primed first-round TCR CDR3 RT-PCR. Via MiXCR, TCRdb re-called the multiplex PCR reads, giving one row per CDR3 protein. Found here are some 650,000 distinct CDR3 sequences, 16% of them singletons; the top ten hold less than 3.5%. Sequenced sample: blood. The source is a woman aged 40-49 years with Graves' ophthalmopathy.

This clonotype appeared a few times. This chain uses TRBV5-4 with TRBJ2-2; the match to TRBD2 covers 7 bases. Germline-derived CDR1 and CDR2 are SGHNT and YYREEE (reference sequence). The CDR3 has 14 amino acids. The junction had 4 bases not matched to a gene; V was cut back by 7 bases and J by 1 base. This chain's CDR3 is CASRRGWNTGELFF. The CDR3 DNA reads as TGTGCCAGCCGGCGGGGGTGGAACACCGGGGAGCTGTTTTTT.

V is TRBV19 and J is TRBJ2-1; 11 positions agree with TRBD2. The germline V gene has CDR1 LNHDA and CDR2 SQIVND (reference sequence). The V segment lost 5 bases and the J segment 0 bases; nucleotides outside the gene matches: 3. This CDR3 has 16 amino acids. Here the CDR3 reads CASSPTSGISYNEQFF. The CDR3 region has the DNA TGTGCCAGTAGTCCGACTAGCGGGATCTCCTACAATGAGCAGTTCTTC.

This sequence joins TRBV20-1 and TRBJ1-1, with 7 positions matching TRBD1. The V and J ends lost 0 bases and 2 bases, in that order; junction bases with no gene match: 6. The germline CDR1 and CDR2 sequences are DFQATT and SNEGSKA (reference sequence). This CDR3 has 15 amino acids. The DNA for the CDR3 is TGCAGTGCTAGAGATCAGGGGGACGTTAACACTGAAGCTTTCTTT. Translated, it gives CSARDQGDVNTEAFF.

Many counts were recorded for this clonotype. The chain links TRBV18 to TRBJ2-1, with 10 bases fitting TRBD1. In germline, CDR1 is KGHSH, CDR2 LQKENI. The CDR3 extends over 16 amino acids. With 6 bases clipped from V and 4 bases from J, the junction kept 9 bases outside the gene matches. The CDR3 spells CASSRRDRGDYNEQFF. CDR3 in DNA: TGTGCCAGCTCTCGTCGGGACAGGGGCGATTACAATGAGCAGTTCTTC.

This clonotype occurred a few times. The V call is TRBV5-1, the J call TRBJ2-7; 7 nucleotides line up with TRBD1. The CDR3 is 14 amino acids. J was trimmed by 2 bases and V by 6 bases; bases with no gene match: 8. The germline V gene encodes CDR1 SGHRS and CDR2 YFSETQ. CDR3 in amino acids: CASKRQGDTYEQYF. DNA for the CDR3: TGCGCCAGCAAACGACAGGGTGATACCTACGAGCAGTACTTC. Using reference TRBV5-1 and TRBJ2-7 for the parts outside the CDR3, the full variable domain is KAGVTQTPRYLIKTRGQQVTLSCSPISGHRSVSWYQQTPGQGLQFLFEYFSETQRNKGNFPGRFSGRQFSNSRSEMNVSTLELGDSALYLCASKRQGDTYEQYFGPGTRLTVT.

The chain links TRBV20-1 to TRBJ1-1; TRBD1 matches 7 bases. The CDR3 has 15 residues. Germline V gives CDR1 DFQATT, CDR2 SNEGSKA (reference sequence). V gave up 0 bases and J gave up 5 bases; unmatched junction bases: 9. CDR3 region: CSARDPRQGGTEAFF. CDR3 DNA sequence: TGCAGTGCTAGAGATCCGAGACAGGGTGGTACTGAAGCTTTCTTT.